The following is a TCR beta chain sequence with its context. Its antigen is currently unknown. The data belong to a study of beta chain features in type 1 diabetes. Across the whole study: Patients looked much like healthy donors when it came to age, gender and cell yields.

The CDR3 contains 12 residues. V was shortened by 4 bases and J by 4 bases, with 11 bases between the two germline ends. Germline CDR1 and CDR2: SQVTM and ANQGSEA. Sequencing targeted expressed TCRB transcripts, as all isolated RNA had been reverse transcribed. Assay used: immunoSEQ multiplex PCR; TCRdb lists only in-frame clones, some missing. Seen here are hundreds of thousands of clones, 11% observed once, and the top ten hold about 0.015%. Study-level findings and limits: A greater similarity of naive, central memory and Treg TCRB repertoires was seen among patients than among healthy donors. Overrepresentation of cells with high TCR expression could result from cDNA sequencing. Moderate yet significant TCRB CDR3 shortening was seen in Type 1 diabetes patients in all four CD4+ subsets.

This receptor was taken from a woman in her 30s in good health. The rearrangement links TRBV29-1 to TRBJ2-7, with a weak D call TRBD1 (6 bases). The sample comprised naive CD4+ T cells from blood. CDR3 in DNA: TGCAGCGTTGTACTCAGGGGATACGAGCAGTACTTC. This codes for CSVVLRGYEQYF.